A selection of T cell receptor beta chains follows, all from one sample in a study of blood T cell repertoires in COVID-19. Clones were read by immunoSEQ multiplex PCR, and TCRdb kept only the in-frame ones, dropping some. Of approximately 400,000 clones listed, around 90% are singletons. The sequenced sample consisted of PBMCs or T cells enriched from blood (not recorded which). The receptors were sampled from a woman aged 18-30 years who had recovered from COVID-19. Both conserved end residues are trimmed from each CDR3. Each record gives: V gene, J gene, CDR3 protein.

>TRBV4-1|TRBJ1-1
ASSQDQTRGAF
>TRBV3-1/TRBV3-2|TRBJ1-2
ASKGQVPFYGYT
>TRBV7-3|TRBJ2-3
ASSSTSGVRTDTQY
>TRBV6-1|TRBJ2-5
ASSGKPGSLGETQY
>TRBV12-3/TRBV12-4|TRBJ1-2
ASRGTATYT
>TRBV7-9|TRBJ1-5
ASSKGTGSNQPQH
>TRBV10-2|TRBJ1-6
ASSESRARSNSPLH
>TRBV7-9|TRBJ2-5
ASSSGQGQETQY
>TRBV6-1|TRBJ1-6
ASSEVPGNSPLH
>TRBV3-1/TRBV3-2|TRBJ2-7
ASSQDGIMAYEQY
>TRBV13|TRBJ2-6
ASSLGGPGANVLT
>TRBV11-2|TRBJ1-2
ASSYRRENYGYT
>TRBV4-2|TRBJ2-3
ASSLRLAGGPDTQY
>TRBV3-1/TRBV3-2|TRBJ1-1
ASSHPGQGRLGTEAF
>TRBV11-2|TRBJ2-1
ASSLASGSSYNEQF
>TRBV29-1|TRBJ1-2
SVEELAGGGYT
>TRBV30|TRBJ2-7
AWSVGQGGYEQY
>TRBV7-6|TRBJ2-1
ASSLAPAGGSYNEQF
>TRBV30|TRBJ1-5
AWSVRTGFGQPQH
>TRBV5-1|TRBJ1-2
ASSLGTGIANYGYT
>TRBV3-1/TRBV3-2|TRBJ1-6
ASSRSGTGNSPLH
>TRBV11-2|TRBJ2-2
ASSLDPTGVYTGELF
>TRBV30|TRBJ2-7
AWSASHRGFTYEQY
>TRBV19|TRBJ2-7
ASSMGTVSISPLEQY
>TRBV5-4|TRBJ2-5
ASTPGDSQETQY
>TRBV3-1/TRBV3-2|TRBJ2-7
ASSQDRANEQY
>TRBV27|TRBJ1-5
AICPNYRTPKSQH
>TRBV10-3|TRBJ2-2
AISVRREINTGELF
>TRBV9|TRBJ2-7
ASSSLQTGRGEQY
>TRBV2|TRBJ1-1
ASFGTPNTEAF
>TRBV6-5|TRBJ1-2
ASSHDREDNYGYT
>TRBV6-5|TRBJ1-2
ASRLGRGGYT
>TRBV27|TRBJ2-2
ASSRAGELF
>TRBV29-1|TRBJ2-1
SVEGTSGGPEGNEQF
>TRBV7-2|TRBJ2-5
ASSLAGGGETQY
>TRBV19|TRBJ2-2
ASSPPLRTGGRTGELF
>TRBV2|TRBJ1-4
ASGGKGGEKLF
>TRBV9|TRBJ1-2
ASSVSGTGHGYT
>TRBV7-9|TRBJ2-1
ASSFGRNTGGRYNEQF
>TRBV10-2|TRBJ1-1
ASGDRENTEAF
>TRBV30|TRBJ1-6
AWDLHSYNSPLH
>TRBV5-1|TRBJ2-7
ASSQRTGRYEQY
>TRBV9|TRBJ1-3
ASKAGAGNTIY
>TRBV12-5|TRBJ2-7
ASVAGYEQY
>TRBV16|TRBJ2-6
ASSQFQTGVGSGANVLT
>TRBV5-1|TRBJ2-1
ASSSGTGPIYNEQF
>TRBV6-2/TRBV6-3|TRBJ2-3
ASRYPSGGSTSTDTQY
>TRBV2|TRBJ2-1
ASSGPTSGGADEQF
>TRBV12-3/TRBV12-4|TRBJ2-1
ASSLQGNEQF
>TRBV5-1|TRBJ2-5
ASSLGQGRETQY
>TRBV9|TRBJ1-1
ASSVATGFMNTEAF
>TRBV4-1|TRBJ2-1
ASSQVLDRGGMGEQF
>TRBV5-1|TRBJ1-2
ASSLGTVNYGYT
>TRBV4-1|TRBJ1-2
ASSPLGLRRGYGYT
>TRBV30|TRBJ1-2
AWSRDRTYANYGYT